These 11 T cell receptor beta chains were sequenced from one sample in a study of blood T cell repertoires in COVID-19. Sequencing used immunoSEQ multiplex PCR; TCRdb keeps in-frame clones, though not all of them. The table records 230,000 or so clones, 84% of them present only once. Source material: peripheral blood. These receptors were obtained from a man aged 25-45 years with active or convalescent COVID-19.

The rearrangement uses TRBV5-1 and TRBJ2-5, with unresolved D. Germline V gene sequence: CDR1 SGHRS, CDR2 YFSETQ. Trimming removed 6 bases from V and 2 bases from J, with 11 bases in between. This CDR3 contains 13 residues. CDR3 protein: CASTRSEQETQYF. CDR3 sequence (DNA): TGCGCCAGCACCCGAAGTGAGCAAGAGACCCAGTACTTC.

V is TRBV10-1 and J is TRBJ1-2; tentatively, D is TRBD1 (5 bases). This CDR3 is built from 17 residues. V was clipped by 8 bases and J by 2 bases, with 24 bases between them. The germline V gene encodes CDR1 WNHNN and CDR2 SYGVQD (reference sequence). CDR3 in DNA: TGCGCCAGCTGTTTTTTCGAGGGCAGGGAGGGGAACTATGGCTACACCTTC. It encodes CASCFFEGREGNYGYTF.

The V and J genes are TRBV12-5 and TRBJ2-3; no clear D. This CDR3 is 13 amino acids long. V was trimmed by 7 bases and J by 5 bases, leaving 13 bases between them. The germline CDR1 and CDR2 sequences are LGHNT and FRNRAP. CDR3 amino acids: CASAHRGIDTQYF. The CDR3 DNA sequence: TGTGCTAGTGCCCACCGAGGTATAGATACGCAGTATTTT.

The chain links TRBV10-3 to TRBJ2-1; possibly TRBD2 for D (6 bases). The germline V and J ends were trimmed by 11 bases and 2 bases, with 19 bases remaining between them. The CDR3 is 15 residues long. Germline loops: CDR1 ENHRY, CDR2 SYGVKD. The chain's CDR3 is CAVRTGEDTYNEQFF. The CDR3 region has the DNA TGTGCCGTTCGTACGGGGGAGGACACCTACAATGAGCAGTTCTTC.

This chain joins TRBV4-3 and TRBJ2-3; 7 bases are shared with TRBD2. This CDR3 has 16 residues. With V trimmed by 4 bases and J by 1 base, 8 bases remained unmatched. The germline gives CDR1 LGHNA, CDR2 YSLEER. In DNA form, the CDR3 reads TGCGCCAGCAGCCCCCAGCGGGATTTAGGCACAGATACGCAGTATTTT. Translated, it gives CASSPQRDLGTDTQYF.

This clone has a single count. The chain has TRBV6-1 and TRBJ1-5; D gene unclear. Trimming cost V 1 base and J 3 bases, with 4 bases left between them. In germline, CDR1 is MNHNS, CDR2 SASEGT. This CDR3 region has 13 residues. The CDR3 DNA reads as TGTGCCAGCAGTGAAGGCTACAATCAGCCCCAGCATTTT. Encoded protein: CASSEGYNQPQHF.

This chain connects TRBV7-2 to TRBJ2-3; 7 nucleotides match TRBD2. This CDR3 contains 16 residues. Germline-derived CDR1 and CDR2 are SGHTA and FQGNSA. The junction had 13 bases not matched to a gene; V was cut back by 4 bases and J by 6 bases. The CDR3 protein is CASSSPGLAAADTQYF. DNA for the CDR3: TGTGCCAGCAGCTCACCAGGGCTAGCGGCCGCCGATACGCAGTATTTT.

The CDR3 DNA is TGCAGTGCTAGTAAGGGAGGGGCGGGAGGAACAGATACGCAGTATTTT. This encodes CSASKGGAGGTDTQYF. This rearrangement joins TRBV20-1 to TRBJ2-3; 8 bases match TRBD2. V shed 3 bases and J 3 bases; nucleotides not matched to a gene: 11. This CDR3 spans 16 amino acids. Germline V lookup: CDR1 DFQATT, CDR2 SNEGSKA (reference sequence).

This clone turned up a few times. The chain joins TRBV27 to TRBJ2-7, with D possibly matching TRBD2 (5 bases). Germline-derived CDR1 and CDR2 are MNHEY and SMNVEV (reference sequence). This CDR3 is 13 amino acids long. Trimming took 0 bases from V and 5 from J, leaving 8 bases between them. This CDR3 is CASSLSWGDEQYF. The CDR3 region has the DNA TGTGCCAGCAGTTTATCCTGGGGAGACGAGCAGTACTTC.

V gene TRBV30 combines with J gene TRBJ2-7; 7 bases match TRBD2. Per germline, CDR1 GTSNPN and CDR2 SVGIG (reference sequence). The CDR3 is 12 amino acids. V shed 4 bases, J shed 2 bases, and the junction held 2 bases outside the gene matches. DNA of the CDR3: TGTGCCTGGACCGGGACTACCTACGAGCAGTACTTC. Amino acid sequence: CAWTGTTYEQYF.

This clone appeared a single time. The rearrangement joins TRBV19 to TRBJ2-2; TRBD1 agrees at 10 bases. With V trimmed by 5 bases and J by 5 bases, 8 bases remained unmatched. Germline V gene lookup returns CDR1 LNHDA and CDR2 SQIVND (reference sequence). The CDR3 contains 16 residues. CDR3 in amino acids: CASSGTGVKGTGELFF. The CDR3 bases are TGTGCCAGTAGTGGGACAGGGGTGAAGGGGACCGGGGAGCTGTTTTTT.